This T cell receptor beta chain was sequenced in a study of human T cells and chemical hapten exposure. Points from the study as a whole: Among TCRs, those above 1 in 1000 frequency were unaffected by DPC sensitization.

Regarding time point: patch test 1, 2 weeks after DPC sensitization. The sample's treatment: therapeutic diphenylcyclopropenone sensitization with weekly scalp DPC. Trimming took 3 bases from V and 5 from J; bases not matched to a gene: 8. The germline gives CDR1 DFQATT, CDR2 SNEGSKA (reference sequence). This CDR3 is 14 amino acids long. To note about this clonotype: No antigen is known for it.

TCRdb ran MiXCR on the RACE reads and lists one entry per CDR3 protein. The data contain some 180,000 distinct CDR3 sequences, around 22% of them singletons. The chain uses TRBV20-1 and TRBJ2-7; 9 bases agree with TRBD1. The TCR comes from a woman aged 50 to 60 with alopecia areata. Some clones in this sample may be carry-over from other donors' samples. Specimen: whole blood, collected in connection with sensitization to the hapten diphenylcyclopropenone (DPC). The CDR3 DNA reads TGCAGTGCTAGGGTCTTACAGGGGGCGGACGAGCAGTACTTC. It codes for CSARVLQGADEQYF.